This TCR beta chain originates from a study of T cell repertoires in cytomegalovirus infection. In the study overall: Well-studied HLA-B-restricted epitopes and recently identified HLA-C-restricted epitopes of CMV were both used in the study. From public TCR beta signatures came an indication of both CMV infection and matching HLA type.

MiXCR, applied by TCRdb to the reads, yields one record per CDR3 protein. Among about 400,000 distinct CDR3 sequences, roughly a third were seen once, and the ten largest hold about 13%. Study-level points and caveats: CMV carriers having the relevant HLA were flagged by cumulative public TCR beta family frequency. There were HLA-C-restricted CMV-specific TCR beta clonotypes dominating the ex vivo response.

The CDR3 sequence is 13 residues long. V lost 5 bases, J lost 8 bases, and 13 bases lay in between. Germline V gene data show CDR1 as SEHNR and CDR2 as FQNEAQ (reference sequence). As concerns this clonotype: Its antigen is not identified.

This sequence joins TRBV7-9 and TRBJ2-1; no clear D. The material was cultured PBMCs, obtained from culture after CMV antigen stimulation. This clonotype was sampled from a human donor in good health (CMV status not recorded). Some clones in this sample may be carry-over from other donors' samples. Here the CDR3 DNA reads TGTGCCAGCAGCCAACCCCTTCGGCATGAGCAGTTCTTC. This encodes CASSQPLRHEQFF.